These 20 T cell receptor beta chains share one sample of origin, sequenced in a study of CD8 T cells in Susac syndrome. RNA totalling about 0.5 to 1 ug underwent reverse transcription with random hexamers. TCRdb reanalysed the immunoSEQ multiplex PCR reads using MiXCR and keeps one entry per CDR3 protein. The data contain 250,000 to 300,000 distinct CDR3 sequences, 80% to 90% of them singletons. Specimen: CD8+ T cells from PBMCs. These receptors all stem from a human donor with multiple sclerosis.

The chain has TRBV7-9 and TRBJ2-5, with a tentative D call TRBD2 (5 bases). The CDR3 is 16 residues long. The germline V gene encodes CDR1 SEHNR and CDR2 FQNEAQ (reference sequence). Trimming shortened V by 2 bases and J by 1 base, and 14 bases separated the two germline ends. CDR3 nucleotides: TGTGCCAGCAGCTTATACGCTGGGGAGTTCCAAGAGACCCAGTACTTC. Encoded protein: CASSLYAGEFQETQYF.

The gene calls are TRBV11-2 and TRBJ2-7; 10 nucleotides match TRBD2. Germline CDR1 and CDR2: SGHAT and FQNNGV. Germline trimming cut 6 bases from V and 4 bases from J; bases unmatched to any gene: 18. This CDR3 is 18 amino acids long. The CDR3 DNA sequence: TGTGCCAGCAGTCAAATCGGGGTCAGCGGGAGGGCCTGGTACGAGCAGTACTTC. This codes for CASSQIGVSGRAWYEQYF.

The V call is TRBV20-1, the J call TRBJ1-2; 11 nucleotides align to TRBD1. Trimming removed 2 bases from V and 3 bases from J; junction bases left unmatched: 11. The CDR3 covers 17 residues. Germline V gives CDR1 DFQATT, CDR2 SNEGSKA (reference sequence). CDR3 nucleotides: TGCAGTGCTAGAAAAGGACAGGGGGCGCATATCTACTATGGCTACACCTTC. Translating gives CSARKGQGAHIYYGYTF.

As DNA, the CDR3 is TGTGCCAGCAGCGTAGGAGGGAGGGGCGTTAAGGATACGCAGTATTTT. This translates into CASSVGGRGVKDTQYF. The V gene is TRBV9, the J gene TRBJ2-3, with TRBD2 identical over 7 bases. The CDR3 consists of 16 residues. In germline, CDR1 is SGDLS, CDR2 YYNGEE. The V and J ends lost 0 bases and 6 bases, in that order; junction bases with no gene match: 10.

The chain employs TRBV5-4 and TRBJ2-3; possible D gene TRBD2, 6 bases. The CDR3 is made up of 15 amino acids. The V end was cut by 10 bases, the J end by 6 bases, with 24 bases between. CDR1 and CDR2 (germline): SGHNT, YYREEE (reference sequence). The CDR3 DNA follows: TGTGCCTGCGCTCCTAGGGACTCTAACATGGATACGCAGTATTTT. As protein: CACAPRDSNMDTQYF.

The J gene is TRBJ2-1, the V gene TRBV13; 8 positions match TRBD2. Per germline, CDR1 PRHDT and CDR2 FYEKMQ (reference sequence). CDR3 length: 14 residues. The V and J ends lost 7 bases and 5 bases, in that order; junction bases with no gene match: 7. DNA for the CDR3: TGTGCCAGCACGCTACTAGCGGATGACAATGAGCAGTTCTTC. This translates into CASTLLADDNEQFF.

The chain couples TRBV25-1 to TRBJ2-1, with TRBD1 as a possible D gene (5 bases). Per the germline V gene, CDR1 is MGHDK and CDR2 is SYGVNS. The CDR3 is 13 residues long. V was cut by 9 bases and J by 8 bases, with 17 bases left in between. The CDR3 reads CASKRGLFDEQFF. CDR3 nucleotide sequence: TGTGCCAGTAAAAGGGGTCTTTTCGATGAGCAGTTCTTC.

This chain connects TRBV5-6 to TRBJ1-1; D is uncertain. CDR3 length: 12 residues. Per germline, CDR1 SGHDT and CDR2 YYEEEE. V shed 7 bases and J shed 0 bases, with 7 bases lying between them. The CDR3 protein is CASFLLNTEAFF. As DNA, the CDR3 is TGTGCCAGCTTTTTGTTGAACACTGAAGCTTTCTTT.

The rearrangement links TRBV4-1 to TRBJ2-3; no firm D call. This CDR3 region has 16 residues. V dropped 1 base and J dropped 2 bases, with 13 bases sitting between them. Germline CDR1 MGHRA, CDR2 YSYEKL. The CDR3 loop is CASSQVDRRVTDTQYF. DNA for the CDR3: TGCGCCAGCAGCCAAGTAGACCGTCGGGTCACAGATACGCAGTATTTT.

This chain connects TRBV7-6 to TRBJ2-1, with 9 bases matching TRBD1. The germline V gene has CDR1 SGHVS and CDR2 FNYEAQ. V shed 4 bases and J 4 bases; nucleotides not matched to a gene: 5. This CDR3 contains 15 residues. CDR3 protein: CASSSTGGQYNEQFF. The CDR3 DNA follows: TGTGCCAGCAGCTCGACAGGGGGTCAATACAATGAGCAGTTCTTC.

This clonotype was recorded only once. J is TRBJ2-1 and V is TRBV12-3 or TRBV12-4; the D is unclear. This CDR3 contains 11 residues. The germline V and J ends were trimmed by 4 bases and 15 bases, with 13 bases remaining between them. CDR3 nucleotide sequence: TGTGCCAGCAGTTCCCCGACGGACCTGTTCTTC. Amino acids: CASSSPTDLFF.

The V gene is TRBV29-1, the J gene TRBJ1-2, with D maybe TRBD1 (6 bases). The CDR3 length is 12 residues. Germline lookup yields CDR1 SQVTM and CDR2 ANQGSEA. The ends were cut back, 3 bases at V and 3 bases at J, with 8 bases in the middle. The chain's CDR3 is CSVEDSDYGYTF. The CDR3 bases are TGCAGCGTTGAGGACAGCGACTATGGCTACACCTTC.

This clonotype was counted once. This rearrangement joins TRBV5-1 to TRBJ2-2; D is uncertain. Germline assignment: CDR1 SGHRS and CDR2 YFSETQ. The V gene lost 4 bases and the J gene lost 8 bases, with 6 bases spanning the gap. CDR3 length: 11 amino acids. The CDR3, as DNA: TGCGCCAGCAGCCTCATAGGGGAGCTGTTTTTT. Translated: CASSLIGELFF.

This chain uses TRBV28 with TRBJ2-7; D might be TRBD2 (5 bases). Trimming took off 8 bases at V and 4 bases at J, with 18 bases between the two ends. This CDR3 has 14 residues. Germline V lookup: CDR1 MDHEN, CDR2 SYDVKM. CDR3 DNA sequence: TGTGCCAGCGGCCTCGTGGACTCTGCGTACGAGCAGTACTTC. Translating gives CASGLVDSAYEQYF.

This chain joins TRBV15 and TRBJ1-3; D gene ambiguous. The CDR3 is 14 amino acids. Germline CDR1 and CDR2: LNHNV and YYDKDF (reference sequence). V was pared by 4 bases and J by 0 bases, with 7 bases between. The CDR3 spells CATSIRRSGNTIYF. CDR3 in DNA: TGTGCCACCAGCATACGACGCTCTGGAAACACCATATATTTT.

The rearrangement joins TRBV2 to TRBJ1-1; D not certain. The CDR3 consists of 11 residues. The V gene's germline CDR1 is SNHLY and CDR2 FYNNEI. Trimming removed 7 bases at V and 8 bases at J, with 11 bases between. The chain's CDR3 is CASTEPAEAFF. The CDR3 coding sequence is TGTGCCAGCACCGAGCCAGCCGAAGCTTTCTTT.

The chain links TRBV28 to TRBJ1-5; D is perhaps TRBD1 (6 bases). V lost 5 bases and J lost 10, with 15 bases in between. Germline CDR1 reads MDHEN; CDR2 reads SYDVKM. This CDR3 is built from 13 residues. Here the CDR3 reads CASSDRSVPPQHF. The CDR3 DNA is TGTGCCAGCAGTGACAGGTCCGTTCCTCCCCAGCATTTT.

This chain uses TRBV6-5 with TRBJ2-7; TRBD2 matches at 7 bases. Germline V gene lookup returns CDR1 MNHEY and CDR2 SVGAGI. CDR3 length equals 20 residues. After removal of 0 bases from V and 0 bases from J, the junction contained 17 bases not matched to a gene. CDR3 sequence reads: CASSYSRLAEWGWGSYEQYF. The CDR3 DNA follows: TGTGCCAGCAGTTACTCGAGGCTAGCGGAGTGGGGATGGGGCTCCTACGAGCAGTACTTC.

The V and J genes are TRBV5-1 and TRBJ1-2; maybe TRBD1 (6 bases). The germline V and J ends were trimmed by 4 bases and 5 bases, with 15 bases remaining between them. CDR3 length: 14 amino acids. Germline-derived CDR1 and CDR2 are SGHRS and YFSETQ. The chain's CDR3 is CASSPEGEWYGYTF. In nucleotides, the CDR3 is TGCGCCAGCAGCCCCGAGGGGGAGTGGTATGGCTACACCTTC.

The chain is built from TRBV4-2 and TRBJ1-2; TRBD1 matches at 7 bases. CDR1 is LGHNA and CDR2 is YNFKEQ in the germline V gene. The V and J ends lost 6 bases and 8 bases, in that order; junction bases with no gene match: 9. The CDR3 totals 13 residues. The CDR3 is CASSLGGRDGYTF. CDR3 DNA: TGTGCCAGCAGTTTAGGGGGCAGAGACGGCTACACCTTC.